This TCR beta chain comes out of a study of shared clonotypes between healthy human individuals. Measured with immunoSEQ multiplex PCR; TCRdb has only the in-frame clones, and not every one. The sample holds about 1.5 million clones, about 96% seen once. CDR1 and CDR2 (germline): LGHNA, YNFKEQ. The CDR3 is 21 residues long. V dropped 0 bases and J dropped 0; count of bases not matched to a gene: 14. Sequencing used naive CD4+ T cells sorted from blood. Subset in this sample: CD45RA+ positively selected. The chain joins TRBV4-2 to TRBJ2-4, with TRBD2 matching 10 bases. The source of this sequence is a man aged 30-40 years in good health. CDR3 nucleotides: TGTGCCAGCAGCCAAGATTTGGCTAGCGGGAGTGATACCCTAGCCAAAAACATTCAGTACTTC. This sequence encodes CASSQDLASGSDTLAKNIQYF.